Sequencing of this T cell receptor beta chain was carried out in a study of regulatory T cells in long-lasting Graves disease. Study-level findings and limits: Accuracy may have been reduced by the small sample size. Persistent disease was associated with favored TRBV28 usage and with favored use of TRBJ1-2 and TRBJ2-5.

The sample's time point: persistent/refractory GD, antithyroid drugs over 5 years with positive TRAb. With RNA extracted from PBMCs as input, the TCR library was made. This CDR3 spans 15 amino acids. V lost 3 bases to trimming and J lost 4 bases, with 13 bases between them. Germline CDR1 SGDLS, CDR2 YYNGEE. A note on this clonotype: The antigen is not known.

Assembly of TCR beta libraries relied on iRepertoire HTBI primers together with Arm-PCR of CDR3 regions. From the multiplex PCR reads, TCRdb called clonotypes with MiXCR, one entry per CDR3 protein. The repertoire holds 360,000 or so distinct CDR3 sequences, with about 23% as singletons. The rearrangement uses TRBV9 and TRBJ2-2, with TRBD2 as a possible D gene (5 bases). Sample: peripheral blood mononuclear cells (PBMCs), taken when the disease was refractory, from a patient treated with antithyroid drugs. The clonotype was recovered from a woman aged 40 to 50 with Graves disease. This CDR3 reads CASSGPKGGTGELFF. CDR3 nucleotides: TGTGCCAGCAGCGGCCCCAAAGGAGGCACCGGGGAGCTGTTTTTT.